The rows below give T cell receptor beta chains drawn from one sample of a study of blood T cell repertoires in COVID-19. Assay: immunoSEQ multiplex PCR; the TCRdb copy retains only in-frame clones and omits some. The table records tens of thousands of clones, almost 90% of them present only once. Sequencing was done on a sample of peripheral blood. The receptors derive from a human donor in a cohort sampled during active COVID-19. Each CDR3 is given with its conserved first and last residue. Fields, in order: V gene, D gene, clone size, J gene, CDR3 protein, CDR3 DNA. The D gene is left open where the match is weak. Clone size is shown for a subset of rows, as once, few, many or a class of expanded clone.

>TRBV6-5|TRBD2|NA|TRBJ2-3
CASSKGRESTDTQYF
TGTGCCAGCAGCAAGGGGAGGGAGAGCACAGATACGCAGTATTTT
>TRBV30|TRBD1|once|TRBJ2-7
CAWSAGTGVYEQYF
TGTGCCTGGAGTGCCGGGACAGGGGTCTACGAGCAGTACTTC
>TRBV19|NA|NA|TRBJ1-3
CASSTKTGNTIYF
TGTGCCAGTAGTACGAAGACAGGAAACACCATATATTTT
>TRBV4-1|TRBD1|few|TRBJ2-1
CASSQAANRGLYNEQFF
TGCGCCAGCAGCCAAGCGGCCAACAGGGGCCTTTACAATGAGCAGTTCTTC
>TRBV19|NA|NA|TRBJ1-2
CAGHQGAGAGGYTF
TGTGCCGGACATCAAGGAGCAGGGGCCGGCGGCTACACCTTC
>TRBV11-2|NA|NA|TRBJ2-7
CASSEGHGSYEQYF
TGTGCCAGCAGCGAGGGACACGGATCCTACGAGCAGTACTTC
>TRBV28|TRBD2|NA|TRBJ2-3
CASSFLSGDTDTQYF
TGTGCCAGCAGTTTTCTTAGCGGGGACACAGATACGCAGTATTTT
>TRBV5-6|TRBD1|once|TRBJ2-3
CASSLGQGVTDTQYF
TGTGCCAGCAGCTTGGGACAGGGGGTCACAGATACGCAGTATTTT
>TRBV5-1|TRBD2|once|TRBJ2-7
CASTRGTSGGNDEQYF
TGCGCCAGCACCCGCGGGACTAGCGGGGGGAACGACGAGCAGTACTTC
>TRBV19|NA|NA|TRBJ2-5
CASSIKDRDFPYF
TGTGCCAGTAGTATAAAGGACCGGGACTTTCCCTACTTC
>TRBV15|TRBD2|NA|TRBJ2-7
CATSRDRGTSGVQSQYF
TGTGCCACCAGCAGAGATCGGGGGACTAGCGGGGTTCAGTCGCAGTACTTC
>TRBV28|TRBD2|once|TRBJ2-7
CASTVLAGANYEQYF
TGTGCCAGCACGGTATTAGCGGGAGCCAACTACGAGCAGTACTTC
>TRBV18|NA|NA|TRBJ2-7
CASSPGGHEQYF
TGTGCCAGCTCACCAGGAGGGCACGAGCAGTACTTC
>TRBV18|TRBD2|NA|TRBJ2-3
CASSSAGGPADTQYF
TGTGCCAGCTCATCAGCGGGAGGGCCGGCAGATACGCAGTATTTT
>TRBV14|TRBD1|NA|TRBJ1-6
CASSQGTGTSPLHF
TGTGCCAGCAGCCAAGGGACAGGGACCTCACCCCTCCACTTT
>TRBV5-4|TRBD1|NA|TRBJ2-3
CASSYRTGGVSDTQYF
TGTGCCAGCAGCTACCGGACAGGGGGGGTATCGGATACGCAGTATTTT
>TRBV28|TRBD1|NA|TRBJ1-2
CASSLKYRGSPYGYTF
TGTGCCAGCAGTTTGAAGTACAGGGGGTCCCCCTATGGCTACACCTTC
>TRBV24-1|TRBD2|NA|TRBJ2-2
CATSDRLAGVITGELFF
TGTGCCACCAGTGACCGGCTAGCGGGAGTTATCACCGGGGAGCTGTTTTTT
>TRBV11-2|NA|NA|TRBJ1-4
CASSPAARANEKLFF
TGTGCCAGCAGCCCGGCGGCCAGAGCTAATGAAAAACTGTTTTTT
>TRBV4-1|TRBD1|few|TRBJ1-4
CASSLGDRGNEKLFF
TGCGCCAGCAGCCTCGGGGACAGGGGGAATGAAAAACTGTTTTTT
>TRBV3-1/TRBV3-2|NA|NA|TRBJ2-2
CASSQETDPSTGELFF
TGTGCCAGCAGCCAGGAGACAGACCCTTCGACCGGGGAGCTGTTTTTT
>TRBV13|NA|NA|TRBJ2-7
CASSLGQEYYEQYF
TGTGCCAGCAGCTTGGGACAAGAGTACTACGAGCAGTACTTC
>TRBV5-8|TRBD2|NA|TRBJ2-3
CASSLGLAGGDTQYF
TGTGCCAGCAGCTTAGGGCTAGCGGGCGGCGATACGCAGTATTTT
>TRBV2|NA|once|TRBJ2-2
CASSEAGDTGELFF
TGTGCCAGCAGTGAAGCCGGGGACACCGGGGAGCTGTTTTTT
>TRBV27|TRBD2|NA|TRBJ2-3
CASSKLAGGPTQYF
TGTGCCAGCAGTAAACTAGCGGGAGGGCCCACGCAGTATTTT
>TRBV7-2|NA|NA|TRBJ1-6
CASSLAPGWGNSPLHF
TGTGCCAGCAGCTTAGCGCCGGGTTGGGGCAATTCACCCCTCCACTTT